These 20 T cell receptor beta chains were sequenced from one sample in a study of blood T cell repertoires in COVID-19. Clones were read by immunoSEQ multiplex PCR, and TCRdb kept only the in-frame ones, dropping some. The sample records about 180,000 clones, about 81% being singletons. Input material: peripheral blood. These receptors came from a woman older than 75 with COVID-19, enrolled during active disease.

The chain uses TRBV4-2 and TRBJ2-1; 11 nucleotides align to TRBD2. The V gene end was trimmed by 0 bases and the J gene end by 9 bases; junction bases not matched to a gene: 7. The CDR3 consists of 16 residues. Germline CDR1 and CDR2: LGHNA and YNFKEQ. The CDR3 DNA sequence: TGTGCCAGCAGCCAAGACAGTAGCGGGGGGGCGGGTGAGCAGTTCTTC. Protein product: CASSQDSSGGAGEQFF.

This chain connects TRBV3-1 (or the pseudogene TRBV3-2) to TRBJ2-7, with 7 bases that match TRBD1. The CDR3 extends over 16 amino acids. Germline V gene data show CDR1 as LGHDT and CDR2 as YNNKEL (reference sequence). Unmatched junction bases numbered 9, after V lost 0 bases and J lost 4 bases. CDR3 bases: TGTGCCAGCAGCCAAGATCTCCGAGGGGGCGGGTACGAGCAGTACTTC. Translated: CASSQDLRGGGYEQYF.

V gene TRBV9 combines with J gene TRBJ1-6; D perhaps matches TRBD1 (6 bases). The V gene's germline CDR1 is SGDLS and CDR2 YYNGEE. This CDR3 is built from 15 residues. V dropped 4 bases and J dropped 7 bases, with 15 bases sitting between them. CDR3 nucleotide sequence: TGTGCCAGCAGCACTCTGGGGGCAGGCAATTCACCCCTCCACTTT. Translating gives CASSTLGAGNSPLHF. The variable domain in full, completed from reference TRBV9 and TRBJ1-6, reads DSGVTQTPKHLITATGQRVTLRCSPRSGDLSVYWYQQSLDQGLQFLIQYYNGEERAKGNILERFSAQQFPDLHSELNLSSLELGDSALYFCASSTLGAGNSPLHFGNGTRLTVT.

The chain has TRBV7-2 and TRBJ2-1; possible D gene TRBD2, 6 bases. Germline loops: CDR1 SGHTA, CDR2 FQGNSA. This CDR3 has 15 residues. V shed 5 bases and J shed 4 bases, with 15 bases lying between them. This CDR3 reads CASSASPGLYNEQFF. The CDR3 DNA sequence: TGTGCCAGCAGCGCTAGCCCGGGACTGTACAATGAGCAGTTCTTC.

This chain uses TRBV19 with TRBJ1-5, with D possibly TRBD1 on 6 matching bases. This CDR3 has 15 amino acids. Germline V gives CDR1 LNHDA, CDR2 SQIVND (reference sequence). Trimming took off 9 bases at V and 3 bases at J, with 18 bases between the two ends. This CDR3 reads CASNRDIAFNQPQHF. The CDR3 region has the DNA TGTGCCAGCAACCGGGACATAGCTTTCAATCAGCCCCAGCATTTT.

V gene TRBV6-5 combines with J gene TRBJ1-5; 9 bases map to TRBD1. Germline-derived CDR1 and CDR2 are MNHEY and SVGAGI. This CDR3 is built from 15 residues. V was pared by 6 bases and J by 6 bases, with 9 bases of the junction left unmatched. CDR3 DNA sequence: TGTGCCAGCAGCCAGGACAGGGGAGACCTTCAGCCCCAGCATTTT. Translation gives CASSQDRGDLQPQHF.

The genes are TRBV15 and TRBJ2-7, with D possibly TRBD2 on 6 matching bases. The CDR3 is 19 residues long. V lost 3 bases and J 2 bases, leaving 26 bases between the germline ends. Looked up from germline, CDR1 is LNHNV and CDR2 is YYDKDF (reference sequence). The CDR3 protein is CATSSLSTRGLQIPYEQYF. CDR3 nucleotide sequence: TGTGCCACCAGCAGCCTGTCCACGAGGGGACTCCAGATTCCCTACGAGCAGTACTTC. The complete variable domain, with remaining parts taken from reference TRBV15 and TRBJ2-7, reads DAMVIQNPRYQVTQFGKPVTLSCSQTLNHNVMYWYQQKSSQAPKLLFHYYDKDFNNEADTPDNFQSRRPNTSFCFLDIRSPGLGDTAMYLCATSSLSTRGLQIPYEQYFGPGTRLTVT.

V is TRBV2 and J is TRBJ1-4; D gene unclear. Looked up from germline, CDR1 is SNHLY and CDR2 is FYNNEI. This CDR3 region has 12 residues. V was cut by 4 bases and J by 7 bases, with 7 bases left in between. In DNA form, the CDR3 reads TGTGCCAGCAGTGCCCGGGGTGAAAAACTGTTTTTT. Its translation: CASSARGEKLFF.

The chain recombines TRBV7-9 with TRBJ2-1; the D gene is possibly TRBD2 (6 bases). This CDR3 spans 11 amino acids. Per the germline V gene, CDR1 is SEHNR and CDR2 is FQNEAQ (reference sequence). Trimming cost V 5 bases and J 10 bases, with 9 bases left between them. The CDR3: CASSPGGEQFF. DNA of the CDR3: TGTGCCAGCAGCCCCGGGGGAGAGCAGTTCTTC.

This clone was recorded once. V gene TRBV4-1 combines with J gene TRBJ2-1; D is unresolved. The germline CDR1 and CDR2 sequences are MGHRA and YSYEKL. The CDR3 has 15 amino acids. V lost 0 bases and J 4 bases, leaving 10 bases between the germline ends. In DNA, the CDR3 is TGCGCCAGCAGCCAAGATGAGGATCTTTACAATGAGCAGTTCTTC. Amino acids: CASSQDEDLYNEQFF.

The gene calls are TRBV28 and TRBJ2-7, with D possibly TRBD1 on 5 matching bases. Germline CDR1 is MDHEN and CDR2 is SYDVKM. There are 14 residues in the CDR3. V lost 4 bases and J 7 bases, leaving 17 bases between the germline ends. The DNA for the CDR3 is TGTGCCAGCAGTTCCCACTCCTTAGGGGAAGAGCAGTACTTC. Protein: CASSSHSLGEEQYF.

A few counts support this clone. This sequence joins TRBV24-1 and TRBJ2-3; D call uncertain. CDR3 length: 14 amino acids. CDR1 and CDR2 from the germline V gene are KGHDR and SFDVKD. The V gene lost 7 bases and the J gene lost 0 bases, with 10 bases spanning the gap. Here the CDR3 DNA reads TGTGCCACCAGGGGTACTATCAGCACAGATACGCAGTATTTT. Protein product: CATRGTISTDTQYF.

The chain combines TRBV6-2 or TRBV6-3 with TRBJ2-1; TRBD2 matches 11 bases. V was clipped by 3 bases and J by 8 bases; unmatched bases: 6. This CDR3 spans 15 amino acids. Germline V gives CDR1 MNHEY, CDR2 SVGEGT. In nucleotides, the CDR3 is TGTGCCAGCAGTTATATAGCGGGAGGGCGCCATGAGCAGTTCTTC. Translation: CASSYIAGGRHEQFF.

The CDR3 loop is CASSPLKGADTEAFF. DNA of the CDR3: TGTGCCAGCTCACCACTGAAGGGGGCGGACACTGAAGCTTTCTTT. This chain uses TRBV18 with TRBJ1-1; TRBD1 matches at 7 bases. Germline CDR1 and CDR2: KGHSH and LQKENI. This CDR3 has 15 residues. The trim removed 1 base at V and 3 bases at J, leaving 5 bases unmatched.

This clone was counted once. The chain combines TRBV2 with TRBJ1-1, with unresolved D. Per the germline V gene, CDR1 is SNHLY and CDR2 is FYNNEI. V lost 6 bases, J lost 1 base, and 9 bases lay in between. The CDR3 has 13 amino acids. DNA of the CDR3: TGTGCCAGCAGCCGACGGAGGAACACTGAAGCTTTCTTT. Its protein product is CASSRRRNTEAFF.

The chain uses TRBV12-3 or TRBV12-4 and TRBJ2-7; D remains unclear. The V end was cut by 3 bases, the J end by 1 base, with 7 bases between. The CDR3 runs 13 residues. DNA of the CDR3: TGTGCCAGCAGTTTTATGTCTTCCTACGAGCAGTACTTC. As protein: CASSFMSSYEQYF.

This clone was seen a single time. V is TRBV19 and J is TRBJ2-1; 10 bases match TRBD2. Per the germline V gene, CDR1 is LNHDA and CDR2 is SQIVND (reference sequence). Trimming at V came to 2 bases and at J to 3 bases, leaving 7 bases not matched to a gene. The CDR3 length is 17 residues. CDR3 sequence reads: CASSIRPSGGLYNEQFF. The CDR3 DNA reads TGTGCCAGTAGTATACGTCCTAGCGGGGGACTCTACAATGAGCAGTTCTTC.

As DNA, the CDR3 is TGTGCCAGCAGTTCCCCTGGGACAGGGCTTTACGAGCAGTACTTC. The encoded protein is CASSSPGTGLYEQYF. This chain uses TRBV6-6 with TRBJ2-7, with TRBD1 identical over 9 bases. With V trimmed by 4 bases and J by 4 bases, 8 bases remained unmatched. The CDR3 consists of 15 residues. Germline lookup yields CDR1 MNHNY and CDR2 SVGAGI (reference sequence).

The genes are TRBV7-2 and TRBJ2-2, with D unclear. Trimming removed 0 bases from V and 0 bases from J, with 8 bases in between. CDR3 length equals 16 residues. The germline gives CDR1 SGHTA, CDR2 FQGNSA. The CDR3 region has the DNA TGTGCCAGCAGCTTAGCGCACTACACGAACACCGGGGAGCTGTTTTTT. It yields the protein CASSLAHYTNTGELFF.

The chain couples TRBV7-9 to TRBJ1-1; the D gene is possibly TRBD1 (6 bases). This CDR3 comprises 13 residues. Germline V lookup: CDR1 SEHNR, CDR2 FQNEAQ (reference sequence). The V gene lost 2 bases and the J gene lost 4 bases, with 8 bases spanning the gap. The CDR3 region has the DNA TGTGCCAGCAGCTTACAGGGGAGCACTGAAGCTTTCTTT. This sequence encodes CASSLQGSTEAFF.